A single sample is the source of the 11 T cell receptor beta chains below, sequenced in a study of blood T cell repertoires in COVID-19. Using immunoSEQ multiplex PCR, the repertoire was profiled, and TCRdb retains in-frame clones only, with some absent. The sample gives 250,000 to 300,000 clones, roughly 87% of which show up once; approximately 1% is in the top ten. Sequencing was performed on PBMCs or T cells enriched from blood (not recorded which). All receptors derive from a woman aged 25-40 years who had recovered from COVID-19.

The chain links TRBV19 to TRBJ1-1, with 9 bases identical to TRBD1. V shed 6 bases and J 1 base; nucleotides not matched to a gene: 3. This CDR3 has 14 residues. Looked up from germline, CDR1 is LNHDA and CDR2 is SQIVND (reference sequence). The CDR3 region is CASRYRGPNTEAFF. CDR3 coding DNA: TGTGCCAGTAGATACAGGGGGCCGAACACTGAAGCTTTCTTT.

The chain couples TRBV6-1 to TRBJ1-1; 7 bases match TRBD1. Germline V CDR1 and CDR2: MNHNS, SASEGT. This CDR3 contains 16 residues. Unmatched junction bases numbered 11, after V lost 2 bases and J lost 5 bases. In nucleotides, the CDR3 is TGTGCCAGCAGTGAATGGGGCAGGGGGGCTAGGACTGAAGCTTTCTTT. It codes for CASSEWGRGARTEAFF.

The chain has TRBV3-1 (or the pseudogene TRBV3-2) and TRBJ2-1, with D maybe TRBD2 (5 bases). CDR3 length: 15 residues. V was clipped by 0 bases and J by 8 bases, with 14 bases between them. Germline CDR1 and CDR2: LGHDT and YNNKEL (reference sequence). The CDR3 spells CASSQDRARRYEQFF. The CDR3 DNA follows: TGTGCCAGCAGCCAAGATAGGGCCCGGAGGTATGAGCAGTTCTTC.

This chain joins TRBV11-2 and TRBJ1-1; no clear D. Germline V CDR1 and CDR2: SGHAT, FQNNGV. V was pared by 8 bases and J by 1 base, with 14 bases between. The CDR3 totals 14 residues. The DNA for the CDR3 is TGTGCCAGCCTTTTCTCCCGGGGGAACACTGAAGCTTTCTTT. Its translation: CASLFSRGNTEAFF.

This sequence joins TRBV3-1 (or the pseudogene TRBV3-2) and TRBJ2-1; 7 nucleotides line up with TRBD2. The length of the CDR3 is 16 residues. CDR1 LGHDT and CDR2 YNNKEL come from the germline V gene (reference sequence). The V gene end was trimmed by 2 bases and the J gene end by 2 bases; junction bases not matched to a gene: 6. The CDR3: CASSQRGGTTYNEQFF. In DNA form, the CDR3 reads TGTGCCAGCAGCCAACGCGGGGGAACCACCTACAATGAGCAGTTCTTC.

The rearrangement joins TRBV9 to TRBJ2-7; 10 nucleotides match TRBD1. Germline loops: CDR1 SGDLS, CDR2 YYNGEE. V gave up 2 bases and J gave up 3 bases; unmatched junction bases: 5. This CDR3 is built from 15 residues. This CDR3 is CASSVGDRGLYEQYF. The CDR3 bases are TGTGCCAGCAGCGTCGGGGACAGGGGTCTCTACGAGCAGTACTTC. Full variable domain (rest looked up from reference TRBV9 and TRBJ2-7): DSGVTQTPKHLITATGQRVTLRCSPRSGDLSVYWYQQSLDQGLQFLIQYYNGEERAKGNILERFSAQQFPDLHSELNLSSLELGDSALYFCASSVGDRGLYEQYFGPGTRLTVT.

The V call is TRBV4-3, the J call TRBJ1-1, with 8 bases fitting TRBD1. The V gene end was trimmed by 0 bases and the J gene end by 5 bases; junction bases not matched to a gene: 17. The CDR3 has 19 residues. The germline CDR1 and CDR2 sequences are LGHNA and YSLEER. The CDR3 protein is CASSQDGRIPGGPETEAFF. The CDR3, as DNA: TGCGCCAGCAGCCAAGATGGCAGAATTCCAGGGGGCCCTGAAACTGAAGCTTTCTTT.

The chain is built from TRBV2 and TRBJ1-3; D not resolved. V dropped 8 bases and J dropped 0 bases, with 5 bases sitting between them. This CDR3 comprises 12 residues. Germline CDR1 is SNHLY and CDR2 is FYNNEI. The CDR3 sequence: CASRGSGNTIYF. The CDR3 DNA sequence: TGTGCCAGCCGGGGCTCTGGAAACACCATATATTTT.

This clone was detected once. The chain's CDR3 is CASSIRGNEQFF. DNA for the CDR3: TGTGCCAGCAGTATCAGGGGAAATGAGCAGTTCTTC. The rearrangement joins TRBV27 to TRBJ2-1; a possible D gene is TRBD1 (6 bases). This CDR3 has 12 residues. V was pared by 5 bases and J by 7 bases, with 9 bases between. Per germline, CDR1 MNHEY and CDR2 SMNVEV (reference sequence).

The chain combines TRBV9 with TRBJ2-3; D unclear. The V gene lost 2 bases and the J gene lost 2 bases, with 9 bases spanning the gap. The CDR3 consists of 14 residues. From germline, CDR1 is SGDLS and CDR2 YYNGEE. The CDR3 DNA is TGTGCCAGCAGCGTCGACACCCCCACAGATACGCAGTATTTT. This encodes CASSVDTPTDTQYF. Variable domain in full (rest from reference TRBV9 and TRBJ2-3): DSGVTQTPKHLITATGQRVTLRCSPRSGDLSVYWYQQSLDQGLQFLIQYYNGEERAKGNILERFSAQQFPDLHSELNLSSLELGDSALYFCASSVDTPTDTQYFGPGTRLTVL.

This clone was seen once. The chain combines TRBV27 with TRBJ2-7, with D perhaps matching TRBD2 (5 bases). Germline V gene data show CDR1 as MNHEY and CDR2 as SMNVEV (reference sequence). V dropped 6 bases and J dropped 3 bases, with 9 bases sitting between them. The CDR3 runs 12 residues. CDR3 nucleotide sequence: TGTGCCAGCAGGTCGGGGAACTACGAGCAGTACTTC. This sequence encodes CASRSGNYEQYF.